This TCR beta chain comes out of a study of cytomegalovirus exposure and HLA in healthy donors. In the study overall: The 90 to 150 validation repertoires used the same platform as the 550 to 750 first-cohort repertoires, a later analysis reported. Overall study findings and caveats: The classifier, whose performance was assessed in both the original and validation cohorts, reportedly diagnosed cytomegalovirus status with high specificity and sensitivity. Altogether, about 160 TCR beta chains were recorded as cytomegalovirus-associated.

Sequenced by immunoSEQ multiplex PCR; TCRdb stores in-frame clones only, minus some. The sample gives around 150,000 clones, around 82% of which show up once; roughly a tenth is in the top ten. This clone came up a few times. Its target is unknown. The ends lost 0 bases at V and 4 bases at J; junction bases unmatched: 2. The CDR3 totals 15 residues. Germline CDR1 is SGHRS and CDR2 is YFSETQ. The study drew the donors from its approximately 120-subject validation cohort, separate from the roughly 670-subject first cohort. This clonotype originated in a man in his thirties or forties in good health and CMV-seropositive. The material sequenced was PBMCs. The chain links TRBV5-1 to TRBJ2-3; 10 bases are shared with TRBD1. The CDR3 loop reads CASSLEGTGADTQYF. The CDR3 region has the DNA TGCGCCAGCAGCTTGGAAGGGACAGGGGCAGATACGCAGTATTTT.